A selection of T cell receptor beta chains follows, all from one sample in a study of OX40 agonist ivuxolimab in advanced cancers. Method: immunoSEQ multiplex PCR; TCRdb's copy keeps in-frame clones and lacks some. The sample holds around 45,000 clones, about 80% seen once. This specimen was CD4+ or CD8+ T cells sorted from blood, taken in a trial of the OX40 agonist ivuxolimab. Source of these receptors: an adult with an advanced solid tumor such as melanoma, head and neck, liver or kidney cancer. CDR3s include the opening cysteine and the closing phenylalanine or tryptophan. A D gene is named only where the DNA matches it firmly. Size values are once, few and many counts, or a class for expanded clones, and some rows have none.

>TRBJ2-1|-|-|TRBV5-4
CASSLDRSSYNEQFF
TGTGCCAGCAGCCTGGACAGAAGCTCCTACAATGAGCAGTTCTTC
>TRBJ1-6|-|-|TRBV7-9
CASSTERGDNSPLHF
TGTGCCAGCAGCACTGAAAGGGGTGATAATTCACCCCTCCACTTT
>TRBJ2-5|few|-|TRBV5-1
CASSLAIGPSQETQYF
TGCGCCAGCAGCTTGGCCATTGGACCGTCTCAAGAGACCCAGTACTTC
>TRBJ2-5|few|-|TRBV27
CASSWGGQKETQYF
TGTGCCAGCAGTTGGGGGGGGCAGAAAGAGACCCAGTACTTC
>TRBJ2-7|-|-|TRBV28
CASSFHSEGNEQYF
TGTGCCAGCAGTTTCCACTCGGAGGGAAACGAGCAGTACTTC
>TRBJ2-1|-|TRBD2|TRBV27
CASSSPGLAGNEQFF
TGTGCCAGCAGTTCCCCGGGACTAGCGGGCAATGAGCAGTTCTTC
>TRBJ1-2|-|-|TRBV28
CASGRRGFNYGYTF
TGTGCCAGCGGGAGAAGGGGGTTTAACTATGGCTACACCTTC
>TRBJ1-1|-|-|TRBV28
CASSSPQNTEAFF
TGTGCCAGCAGTTCCCCACAGAACACTGAAGCTTTCTTT
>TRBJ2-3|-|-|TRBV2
CASSPSPWETDTQYF
TGTGCCAGCAGCCCATCCCCTTGGGAGACAGATACGCAGTATTTT
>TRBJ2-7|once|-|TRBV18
CASSPGVGYEQYF
TGTGCCAGCTCACCCGGGGTGGGCTACGAGCAGTACTTC
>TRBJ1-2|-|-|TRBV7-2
CASSPDRNYGYTF
TGTGCCAGCAGCCCGGACAGAAATTATGGCTACACCTTC
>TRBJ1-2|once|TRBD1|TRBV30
CAISRDRALNYGYTF
TGTGCCATCTCCCGAGACAGGGCATTGAACTATGGCTACACCTTC
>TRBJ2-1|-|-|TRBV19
CASTTPSSYNEQFF
TGTGCCAGTACCACTCCTAGCTCCTACAATGAGCAGTTCTTC
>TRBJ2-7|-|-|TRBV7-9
CASSSQGHSYEQYF
TGTGCCAGCAGCTCCCAGGGACATTCCTACGAGCAGTACTTC
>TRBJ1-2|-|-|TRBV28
CASTPGDGREGYGYTF
TGTGCCAGCACCCCGGGCGATGGGAGGGAAGGTTATGGCTACACCTTC
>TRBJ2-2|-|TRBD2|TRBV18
CASSPIGTSGSYTGELFF
TGTGCCAGCTCTCCCATCGGGACTAGCGGGAGTTACACCGGGGAGCTGTTTTTT
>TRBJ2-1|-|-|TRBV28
CATRSRGVNEQFF
TGTGCCACCAGAAGCAGGGGTGTCAATGAGCAGTTCTTC
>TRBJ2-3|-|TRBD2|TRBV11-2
CASSPGTSGTDTQYF
TGTGCCAGCAGCCCCGGGACTAGCGGCACAGATACGCAGTATTTT
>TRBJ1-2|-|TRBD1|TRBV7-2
CASSLVVGTGAGETYGYTF
TGTGCCAGCAGCTTAGTTGTCGGGACAGGGGCCGGGGAAACCTATGGCTACACCTTC
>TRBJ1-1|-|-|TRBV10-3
CAISEERGNTEAFF
TGTGCCATCAGTGAGGAGAGGGGAAACACTGAAGCTTTCTTT
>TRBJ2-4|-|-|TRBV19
CASSPSSRAGNIQYF
TGTGCCAGTAGTCCCTCCTCGAGGGCCGGGAACATTCAGTACTTC
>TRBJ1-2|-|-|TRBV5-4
CASSLDAGPSGGYTF
TGTGCCAGCAGCTTGGATGCAGGGCCCTCCGGGGGCTACACCTTC
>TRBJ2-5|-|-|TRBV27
CASSLGTGETQYF
TGTGCCAGCAGTTTAGGGACGGGGGAGACCCAGTACTTC
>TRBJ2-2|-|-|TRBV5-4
CASSSGRSEAGELFF
TGTGCCAGCAGCTCGGGCCGTTCGGAGGCCGGGGAGCTGTTTTTT
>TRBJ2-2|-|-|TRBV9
CASSPRVAGELFF
TGTGCCAGCAGCCCCCGGGTCGCCGGGGAGCTGTTTTTT
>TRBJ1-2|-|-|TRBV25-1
CASKTATGGYTF
TGTGCCAGCAAAACAGCCACGGGTGGCTACACCTTC
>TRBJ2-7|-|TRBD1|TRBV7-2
CASSFHRGESYEQYF
TGTGCCAGCAGCTTTCACAGGGGAGAGTCCTACGAGCAGTACTTC
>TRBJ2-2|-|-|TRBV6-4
CASSDSLGTGELFF
TGTGCCAGCAGTGACTCCTTGGGGACCGGGGAGCTGTTTTTT
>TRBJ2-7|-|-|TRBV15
CATSRGGGTYEQYF
TGTGCCACCAGCAGAGGAGGCGGGACCTACGAGCAGTACTTC
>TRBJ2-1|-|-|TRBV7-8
CASRTGVEQFF
TGTGCCAGCCGCACGGGAGTCGAGCAGTTCTTC
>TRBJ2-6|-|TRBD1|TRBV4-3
CASSQGDRAGANVLTF
TGCGCCAGCAGCCAAGGCGACAGGGCTGGGGCCAACGTCCTGACTTTC
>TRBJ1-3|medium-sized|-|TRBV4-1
CASSQQRGGNTIYF
TGCGCCAGCAGCCAGCAACGAGGGGGAAACACCATATATTTT
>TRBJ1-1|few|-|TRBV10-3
CAISAAGNTEAFF
TGTGCCATCAGTGCGGCAGGAAACACTGAAGCTTTCTTT
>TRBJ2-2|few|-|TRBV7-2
CASSLEWNTGELFF
TGTGCCAGCAGCTTAGAGTGGAACACCGGGGAGCTGTTTTTT
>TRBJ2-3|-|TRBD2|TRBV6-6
CASSPGLLDPDTQYF
TGTGCCAGCAGCCCGGGACTATTAGATCCAGATACGCAGTATTTT
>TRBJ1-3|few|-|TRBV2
CAGKTAVSGNTIYF
TGTGCCGGTAAGACGGCAGTCTCTGGAAACACCATATATTTT
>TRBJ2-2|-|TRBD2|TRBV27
CASTLGTSGNTGELFF
TGTGCCAGCACCCTAGGGACTAGCGGGAACACCGGGGAGCTGTTTTTT
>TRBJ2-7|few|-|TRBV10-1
CASSRQPGEQYF
TGCGCCAGCAGCAGACAGCCCGGGGAGCAGTACTTC
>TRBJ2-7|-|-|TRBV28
CASRGRGSSYEQYF
TGTGCCAGCAGGGGCCGGGGTAGCTCCTACGAGCAGTACTTC
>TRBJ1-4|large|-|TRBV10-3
CAISESQVPNEKLFF
TGTGCCATCAGTGAGTCTCAAGTCCCCAATGAAAAACTGTTTTTT
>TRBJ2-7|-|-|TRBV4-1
CASSQWYRRSSYEQYF
TGCGCCAGCAGCCAATGGTACAGGAGGAGCTCCTACGAGCAGTACTTC
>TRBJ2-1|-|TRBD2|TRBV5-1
CASSQTSGRAGEQFF
TGCGCCAGCAGCCAGACTAGCGGGAGGGCCGGTGAGCAGTTCTTC
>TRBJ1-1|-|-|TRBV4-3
CASSQDLYLLPGQNTEAFF
TGCGCCAGCAGCCAAGATTTATACCTACTACCAGGACAAAACACTGAAGCTTTCTTT
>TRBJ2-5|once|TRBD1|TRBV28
CASSPTRQGWETQYF
TGTGCCAGCAGTCCCACTCGACAGGGTTGGGAGACCCAGTACTTC
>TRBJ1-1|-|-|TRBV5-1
CASSLGSANTEAFF
TGCGCCAGCAGCTTGGGCTCAGCGAACACTGAAGCTTTCTTT
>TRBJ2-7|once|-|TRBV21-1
CASQRGPTHEQYF
TGTGCCAGCCAGCGGGGTCCCACTCACGAGCAGTACTTC
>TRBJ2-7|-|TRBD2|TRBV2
CASSLGGDTSYEQYF
TGTGCCAGCAGCCTCGGGGGGGATACTTCCTACGAGCAGTACTTC
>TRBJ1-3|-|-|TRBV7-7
CASSLAPGGGDGNTIYF
TGTGCTAGCAGCTTAGCCCCCGGAGGGGGGGATGGAAACACCATATATTTT